This TCR beta chain emerged from a study of memory CD4+ T cells and cytomegalovirus serostatus. Study-wide findings and caveats: Suggested: most of the CMV-linked TCR signature lies in CD4+ memory cells.

Germline lookup yields CDR1 GTSNPN and CDR2 SVGIG (reference sequence). CDR3 length: 13 residues. Between the trimmed V and J ends, which lost 2 bases and 1 base, there was a span of 8 bases. Single viable CD3+CD4+CD8-CD45RO+ cells were sorted as the memory CD4+ T cells. Donors' CMV status reflects serum IgG against pp150, pp28, p38, p52. On this clone: The antigen is unknown.

Sequencing was performed with immunoSEQ multiplex PCR; in TCRdb, only in-frame clones are kept and a portion is missing. The top ten hold approximately 0.73% of the sample, which has 38,000 or so clones, roughly 80% seen once. This receptor was identified in an adult in good health and CMV-seronegative. The J gene is TRBJ2-5, the V gene TRBV30; D is ambiguous. The sample taken for sequencing was memory CD4+ T cells from blood. CDR3 DNA: TGTGCCTGGAGTTACACCATCCAAGAGACCCAGTACTTC. Protein: CAWSYTIQETQYF. Full variable domain (remainder filled in from reference TRBV30 and TRBJ2-5): SQTIHQWPATLVQPVGSPLSLECTVEGTSNPNLYWYRQAAGRGLQLLFYSVGIGQISSEVPQNLSASRPQDRQFILSSKKLLLSDSGFYLCAWSYTIQETQYFGPGTRLLVL.